Many counts were recorded for the clone carrying this T cell receptor (beta chain). The entry originates in a study of response to subunit inactivated influenza vaccine. TCRdb ran MiXCR on the RT-PCR reads and lists one entry per CDR3 protein. This table holds about 170,000 distinct CDR3 sequences, approximately 11% found once. The CDR3 is 16 residues long. CDR1 ENHRY and CDR2 SYGVKD come from the germline V gene. The gene calls are TRBV10-3 and TRBJ2-4; 7 bases agree with TRBD2. The sample in question was CD8+ T cells sorted from PBMCs, obtained about 24 months after vaccination. This sequence was found in a man aged 50 to 69 who received an inactivated influenza vaccine. CDR3: CALSPGRRETKNIQYF. Written as DNA, the CDR3 is TGTGCTCTCAGCCCCGGGAGGAGAGAGACCAAAAACATTCAGTACTTC.